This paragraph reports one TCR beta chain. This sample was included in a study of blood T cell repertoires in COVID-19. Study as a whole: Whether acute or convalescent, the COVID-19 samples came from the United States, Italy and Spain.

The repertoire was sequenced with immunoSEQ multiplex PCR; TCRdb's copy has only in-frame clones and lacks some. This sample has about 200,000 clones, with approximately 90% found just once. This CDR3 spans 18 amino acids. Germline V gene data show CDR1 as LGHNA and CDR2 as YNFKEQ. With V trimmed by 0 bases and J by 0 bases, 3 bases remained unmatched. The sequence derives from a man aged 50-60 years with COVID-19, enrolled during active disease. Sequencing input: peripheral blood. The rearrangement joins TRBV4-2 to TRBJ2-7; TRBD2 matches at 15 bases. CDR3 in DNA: TGTGCCAGCAGCCAAGAGGGACTAGCGGGAGGAAACTCCTACGAGCAGTACTTC. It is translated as CASSQEGLAGGNSYEQYF.